This is a list of T cell receptor beta chains from one sample in a study of cytomegalovirus exposure and HLA in healthy donors. Repertoires were generated with immunoSEQ multiplex PCR, while TCRdb's copy carries only in-frame clones and drops some. The table lists about 120,000 clones, 89% of them singletons, with about 1.2% in the top ten. Sequenced material: PBMCs. The origin of the receptors is a woman younger than 30 in good health and CMV-seronegative. The CDR3 runs from the conserved cysteine through the conserved F or W. A D gene is named only where the DNA matches it firmly. The listing skips clone size in some rows; elsewhere it reads once, few, many or a size class.

CDR3 DNA	CDR3 protein	CDR3 length	D gene	V gene	J gene	clone size
TGTGCCAGCAGTGAATGGGGGACTAATTATGGCTACACCTTC	CASSEWGTNYGYTF	14	-	TRBV25-1	TRBJ1-2	-
TGTGCCAGCTCACCGCTAACAGGTTCGAACTATGGCTACACCTTC	CASSPLTGSNYGYTF	15	-	TRBV18	TRBJ1-2	-
TGTGCCAGCAGCCCTTTATTTGCGGCCCAGTACTTC	CASSPLFAAQYF	12	-	TRBV7-6	TRBJ2-5	-
TGTGCCAGCAGTGATACGGGACAGGGTAACTACACCTTC	CASSDTGQGNYTF	13	TRBD1	TRBV6-1	TRBJ1-2	-
TGTGCCAGCAGCTTAGCCCCAAGCCAGCCCCAGCATTTT	CASSLAPSQPQHF	13	-	TRBV7-2	TRBJ1-5	-
TGTGCCAGCAGTAAACCCGACGGAGACAGATACTATGGCTACACCTTC	CASSKPDGDRYYGYTF	16	-	TRBV2	TRBJ1-2	-
TGTGCCAGCTCACCACCGAATTCAGGGTCGGATGGCTACACCTTC	CASSPPNSGSDGYTF	15	-	TRBV18	TRBJ1-2	-
TGTGCCAGCAGTGAAGGGGCCGGCGGGTCCACTTACTCCTACGAGCAGTACTTC	CASSEGAGGSTYSYEQYF	18	-	TRBV6-1	TRBJ2-7	-
TGTGCCAGCACGGAGGTACCGAACACTGAAGCTTTCTTT	CASTEVPNTEAFF	13	-	TRBV6-1	TRBJ1-1	-
TGCGCCAGCAAACAGGGGACCACTGAAGCTTTCTTT	CASKQGTTEAFF	12	TRBD1	TRBV10-2	TRBJ1-1	-
TGTGCCAGCAGCTGGACGGGGGGAGATACGCAGTATTTT	CASSWTGGDTQYF	13	TRBD2	TRBV14	TRBJ2-3	-
TGCAGCGTGGAGGGACAGAAAAAGAACACTGAAGCTTTCTTT	CSVEGQKKNTEAFF	14	TRBD1	TRBV29-1	TRBJ1-1	few
TGTGCCAGCAGCTCCGGGACAGGGGGATCCTATGGCTACACCTTC	CASSSGTGGSYGYTF	15	TRBD1	TRBV13	TRBJ1-2	-
TGTGCCAGCAGAACTAAGGGGGGGGCGTCGCGAAACACCATATATTTT	CASRTKGGASRNTIYF	16	-	TRBV6-7	TRBJ1-3	once